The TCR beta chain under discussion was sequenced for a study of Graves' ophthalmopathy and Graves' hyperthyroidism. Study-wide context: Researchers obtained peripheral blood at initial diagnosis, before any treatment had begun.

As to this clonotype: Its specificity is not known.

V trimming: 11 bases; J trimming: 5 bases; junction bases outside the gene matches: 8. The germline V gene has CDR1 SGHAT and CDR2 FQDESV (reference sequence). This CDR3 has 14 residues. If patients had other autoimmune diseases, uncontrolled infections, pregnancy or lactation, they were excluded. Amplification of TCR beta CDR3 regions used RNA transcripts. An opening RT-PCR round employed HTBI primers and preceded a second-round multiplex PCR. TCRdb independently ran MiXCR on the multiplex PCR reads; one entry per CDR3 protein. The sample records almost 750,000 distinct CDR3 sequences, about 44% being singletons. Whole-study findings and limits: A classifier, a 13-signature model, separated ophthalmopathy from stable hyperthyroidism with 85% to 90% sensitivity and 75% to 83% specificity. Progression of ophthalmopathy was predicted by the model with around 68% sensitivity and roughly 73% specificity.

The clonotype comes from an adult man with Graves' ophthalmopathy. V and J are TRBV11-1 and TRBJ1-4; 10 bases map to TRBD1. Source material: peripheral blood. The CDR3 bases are TGTGCCGGCACCCAGACAGGGGGCAATGAAAAACTGTTTTTT. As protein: CAGTQTGGNEKLFF.